These 6 T cell receptor beta chains came from one sample sequenced in a study of radiotherapy plus CTLA-4 blockade in lung cancer. Profiled with immunoSEQ multiplex PCR; TCRdb holds only in-frame clones, not every one. The sample includes more than 25,000 clones, approximately 80% of them seen just once. The source was peripheral blood, collected from a patient treated with radiotherapy plus ipilimumab. All receptors come from a human donor with non-small cell lung cancer that progressed on radiotherapy plus ipilimumab.

This sequence joins TRBV18 and TRBJ2-3, with unresolved D. This CDR3 is built from 10 residues. With 2 bases removed from V and 6 bases from J, the gap between germline ends came to 0 bases. CDR1 is KGHSH and CDR2 is LQKENI in the germline V gene. CDR3 residues: CASSPDTQYF. As DNA, the CDR3 is TGTGCCAGCTCACCAGATACGCAGTATTTT.

V and J are TRBV7-9 and TRBJ2-5; 7 bases align to TRBD1. With 2 bases clipped from V and 5 bases from J, the junction kept 8 bases outside the gene matches. The V gene's germline CDR1 is SEHNR and CDR2 FQNEAQ (reference sequence). CDR3 length: 15 residues. The CDR3 DNA reads as TGTGCCAGCAGCTTAATAGGAACAGGGGAGGAGACCCAGTACTTC. Translated: CASSLIGTGEETQYF. Looking up the rest from reference TRBV7-9 and TRBJ2-5 gives the full variable domain: DTGVSQNPRHKITKRGQNVTFRCDPISEHNRLYWYRQTLGQGPEFLTYFQNEAQLEKSRLLSDRFSAERPKGSFSTLEIQRTEQGDSAMYLCASSLIGTGEETQYFGPGTRLLVL.

This clone appeared a single time. V gene TRBV6-1 combines with J gene TRBJ1-4, with D possibly matching TRBD1 (5 bases). V was cut by 8 bases and J by 8 bases, with 18 bases left in between. The CDR3 is made up of 14 amino acids. CDR1 MNHNS and CDR2 SASEGT come from the germline V gene. The CDR3 region has the DNA TGTGCCAGCGCTCTTCGGGGGGGTGACGAAAAACTGTTTTTT. It specifies CASALRGGDEKLFF.

This clone showed up just a few times. V and J are TRBV5-6 and TRBJ1-4; TRBD1 matches 7 bases. V was pared by 4 bases and J by 4 bases, with 7 bases of the junction left unmatched. The germline CDR1 and CDR2 sequences are SGHDT and YYEEEE. CDR3 length: 15 residues. This CDR3 reads CASSLRTGLNEKLFF. In DNA form, the CDR3 reads TGTGCCAGCAGCCTACGGACAGGACTTAATGAAAAACTGTTTTTT.

About this clone: This clone may be a read error of a much larger clone one base away. This chain links TRBV27 with TRBJ2-2; D may match TRBD1 or TRBD2 (5 bases each). The length of the CDR3 is 15 residues. Germline CDR1 is MNHEY and CDR2 is SMNVEV (reference sequence). DNA of the CDR3: TGTGCCAGCAGTTTTTCCGAGGGGAACCCCGGGGAGCTGTTTTTT. Protein product: CASSFSEGNPGELFF.

This chain joins TRBV28 and TRBJ2-1, with 8 positions matching TRBD2. CDR3 length: 17 amino acids. Per the germline V gene, CDR1 is MDHEN and CDR2 is SYDVKM. J lost 0 bases, V lost 4 bases, and 8 bases had no gene match. CDR3 DNA: TGTGCCAGCAGTTCTGCCCAGAGCGGGAGCTCCTACAATGAGCAGTTCTTC. The encoded protein is CASSSAQSGSSYNEQFF.